The 7 T cell receptor beta chains given below trace back to one sample, sequenced in a study of blood T cell repertoires in COVID-19. Sequenced by immunoSEQ multiplex PCR; TCRdb stores in-frame clones only, minus some. Among about 160,000 clones, about 86% were seen once, and the ten largest hold around 19%. The material sequenced was peripheral blood. The receptor source for this set is a woman of 80 years or more with acute or convalescent COVID-19.

A single count supports this clone. The rearrangement joins TRBV7-6 to TRBJ2-3; D is unclear. Germline V gives CDR1 SGHVS, CDR2 FNYEAQ. The V and J ends lost 4 bases and 6 bases respectively, with 17 bases between them. This CDR3 contains 15 residues. CDR3 protein: CASSSLGQRSDTQYF. The CDR3 bases are TGTGCCAGCAGCTCCCTAGGTCAGAGGAGCGATACGCAGTATTTT. Full variable domain (missing parts from reference TRBV7-6 and TRBJ2-3): GAGVSQSPRYKVTKRGQDVALRCDPISGHVSLYWYRQALGQGPEFLTYFNYEAQQDKSGLPNDRFSAERPEGSISTLTIQRTEQRDSAMYRCASSSLGQRSDTQYFGPGTRLTVL.

V and J are TRBV4-2 and TRBJ2-3; tentatively, D is TRBD2 (5 bases). Trimming stripped 1 base from V and 0 bases from J, with 5 bases between. The CDR3 is 14 residues long. Per the germline V gene, CDR1 is LGHNA and CDR2 is YNFKEQ. The CDR3 DNA reads TGTGCCAGCAGCCAAGGGACTAGCACAGATACGCAGTATTTT. The encoded protein is CASSQGTSTDTQYF.

This clone was detected many times. The genes are TRBV27 and TRBJ2-7; 9 bases are a match to TRBD1. Germline V lookup: CDR1 MNHEY, CDR2 SMNVEV (reference sequence). This CDR3 is built from 13 residues. J lost 3 bases, V lost 8 bases, and 5 bases had no gene match. The CDR3 nucleotides read TGTGCCAGCGTGGGACAGGGAAGCTACGAGCAGTACTTC. It codes for CASVGQGSYEQYF.

CDR3: CASSLEGGFGEQYF. Here the CDR3 DNA reads TGTGCCAGCAGCTTAGAAGGCGGATTCGGAGAGCAGTACTTC. The gene calls are TRBV11-2 and TRBJ2-7; D uncertain. Trimming shortened V by 0 bases and J by 7 bases, and 13 bases separated the two germline ends. From germline, CDR1 is SGHAT and CDR2 FQNNGV. This CDR3 has 14 residues.

The chain joins TRBV5-1 to TRBJ2-7; maybe TRBD2 (6 bases). The CDR3 runs to 15 residues. Germline loops: CDR1 SGHRS, CDR2 YFSETQ. Trimming left V 5 bases short and J 0 bases short, with 15 bases between. Here the CDR3 reads CASRFQEGLSYEQYF. CDR3 DNA: TGCGCCAGCAGATTTCAGGAGGGACTCTCCTACGAGCAGTACTTC.

This chain joins TRBV10-1 and TRBJ2-1, with TRBD1 matching over 8 bases. Unmatched junction bases numbered 8, after V lost 2 bases and J lost 2 bases. The CDR3 contains 17 residues. Germline V gene lookup returns CDR1 WNHNN and CDR2 SYGVQD (reference sequence). CDR3 residues: CASSERSHRGAYNEQFF. CDR3 coding DNA: TGCGCCAGCAGTGAGAGGTCCCACAGGGGGGCCTACAATGAGCAGTTCTTC.

For the CDR3, the DNA is TGTGCCAGCAGCGCCAGGTTATCCTACGAGCAGTACTTC. Translation: CASSARLSYEQYF. J is TRBJ2-7 and V is TRBV7-9; D remains ambiguous. The length of the CDR3 is 13 residues. The germline V and J ends were trimmed by 5 bases and 1 base, with 9 bases remaining between them. Looked up from germline, CDR1 is SEHNR and CDR2 is FQNEAQ (reference sequence). Filled out from reference TRBV7-9 and TRBJ2-7, the complete variable domain reads DTGVSQNPRHKITKRGQNVTFRCDPISEHNRLYWYRQTLGQGPEFLTYFQNEAQLEKSRLLSDRFSAERPKGSFSTLEIQRTEQGDSAMYLCASSARLSYEQYFGPGTRLTVT.